Sequencing of this T cell receptor (beta chain) was carried out in a study of regulatory T cells in long-lasting Graves disease (dated by TCRdb to the early 2020s). The study in broad terms: Patients with newly diagnosed Graves' disease had been on antithyroid drugs for under 3 months. This study used TCR sequencing and RNA sequencing of peripheral blood to compare persistent Graves' disease patients against newly diagnosed Graves' disease patients. The study took place in China and was registered as a clinical trial. A total of some 35 samples underwent TCR sequencing: about 13 from persistent and about 20 from newly diagnosed Graves' disease patients. Results the study describes overall, beyond this receptor: Only the TCR beta chain was sequenced and analyzed. More public clonotypes were shared among persistent patients (more than 2,500) than among newly diagnosed patients (966). The authors noted that the small sample size was a limitation that may lower accuracy. Persistent disease showed preferential use of TRBV28, TRBJ1-2 and TRBJ2-5, whereas newly diagnosed disease favored TRBV20-1 and TRBJ2-1. Lower TCR Shannon entropy and fewer highly expanded clones were observed in persistent Graves' disease patients than in newly diagnosed patients, which suggested clonal expansion. Because the primary lesion, thyroid tissue, could not be accessed, the study looked at peripheral blood alone.

A note on this clonotype: The antigen this receptor binds is unknown. No much larger clone exists at a distance of one base, and base qualities are not known.

The library came from multiplex PCR. Sequenced using an Illumina HiSeq 4000. To build TCR beta libraries, CDR3 regions were amplified by Arm-PCR using iRepertoire HTBI primers. PCR products were gel purified before sequencing. The paper's data handling went like this. Gene usage analysis of CDR3 amino acid clonotypes relied on the 60 or so TRBV and about 13 TRBJ segments identified across samples. Filtered high-quality paired reads were merged into contigs using COPE and FqMerger. BLAST was used to align contigs to IMGT TRBV, TRBD and TRBJ reference genes, with CDR3 defined following IMGT. Any clonotype with a frequency above 0.1% was classified as a highly expanded clone. Repertoire diversity was measured by Shannon entropy, and V-J evenness by the Gini coefficient. A clonotype found in more than one individual was treated as public. TCRdb reprocessing: public reads trimmed at Q25 with fastp, clones called with MiXCR, in-frame beta chains kept. Merged by CDR3 protein, the rows form single entries marked with the most common genes and DNA. Here the V and J calls rest on TCRdb's processing, not on the authors' analysis. This sample has over 450,000 distinct CDR3 sequences in its table, and more than 10% of those were observed once. Together, the top ten hold 8% to 10% of the sample.

This sample's time point label indicates: newly diagnosed GD, antithyroid drugs for less than 3 months. RNA was extracted from PBMCs in TRIzol for both TCR sequencing and RNA sequencing. The diagnosis of Graves' disease was made according to American Thyroid Association guidelines. Recruitment of patients was carried out at an endocrinology department in Xi'an, China. Each patient gave about 9.1 milliliters of peripheral blood, collected in an EDTA anticoagulant tube. Ficoll Paque Plus density gradient separation was used to isolate PBMCs, and no further T cell sorting was performed. An Agilent 2100 Bioanalyzer and agarose gel were used to check RNA quality, while a NanoDrop 2000 measured RNA concentration. The trim is 4 bases for V and 4 bases for J, with a gap of 6 bases between the germline ends. The germline V gene provides CDR1 SGDLS and CDR2 YYNGEE. Taken from cysteine to phenylalanine, the CDR3 has 13 residues. The sequence is cut down to CDR3 DNA, 39 bases in frame from base 1.

This sample was also put to use in a study of T cells in Graves' hyperthyroidism and ophthalmopathy. The second study reports: Stable Graves' hyperthyroidism was defined as no progression to ophthalmopathy during 18 months of follow-up. Hyperthyroidism patients were newly diagnosed, had a disease duration of under 2 months, and were aged 18 to 65 years. Any patient with an uncontrolled infection, another autoimmune disease, pregnancy or lactation was excluded. Clinical symptoms, serum thyroxine and TRAb, thyroid ultrasound, and orbital computed tomography formed the basis for the diagnoses. The first round of RT-PCR for the TCR CDR3 was performed with the HTBI primer set and the Qiagen OneStep RT-PCR kit. Most expanded thyroid clonotypes (frequency above 0.001) were also detected in blood, a finding suggesting that blood repertoires may reflect thyroid immune responses. In cross-validation, a model built on a 13 V-J signature told ophthalmopathy apart from stable hyperthyroidism with over 85% sensitivity and around 83% specificity, and in testing the same model reached 80%/75%. In validation, the model predicted progression to ophthalmopathy a median of roughly six months before onset, with over 55% sensitivity and about 75% specificity. A discovery cohort of approximately 100 patients, roughly 45 with Graves' ophthalmopathy and under 60 with stable Graves' hyperthyroidism, was used to find distinguishing TCR V-J signatures. Prospective prediction of ophthalmopathy was tested in an independent validation cohort of 18 hyperthyroidism patients and 17 patients who later progressed to ophthalmopathy. For training and testing, the 100 or so patients in the discovery cohort were randomly divided in a 7:3 ratio. Thyroid tissue and blood T-cell repertoires from more than five Graves' hyperthyroidism patients were also compared in the study. Once sampling was done, hyperthyroidism patients were given methimazole at a starting dose of 30 mg daily, whereas ophthalmopathy patients were given high-dose intravenous methylprednisolone. Libraries were constructed in a second round of multiplex PCR, after which size selection and purification were carried out. Sequencing of the libraries was done on an Illumina HiSeq2000 using paired-end 100 bp reads. Raw data were processed with SOAPnuke, discarding reads with adapters, uncalled bases, mean Phred below 15, or no exact constant-primer or identifier match. High-quality paired reads were merged using COPE v1.2.5, and each unique nucleotide sequence was defined as a clonotype. MiTCR v1.1 was used to align the clonotypes against IMGT TRBV, TRBD and TRBJ reference segments. The analysis included only V-J combinations with a frequency above 0.0001, which together covered more than 98% of the repertoires. A TCS score was defined as the ratio of F50 (clonal expansion) to E x V (chaos), with BLOSUM62-based TCRdist applied between CDR3 peptides within each V-J. Welch's t-statistics and random forest reduced fewer than 600 V-J features to some 14, which were used in a naive Bayes classifier (R e1071). Sample size was not statistically predetermined, and blinding of investigators to group allocation was not performed. The paper reports TCR Vbeta CDR3 sequencing of 130 to 150 peripheral blood samples: 40 or so ophthalmopathy, fewer than 80 hyperthyroidism and 17 progressor patients.

The V and J segments used are TRBV9 and TRBJ2-6, with the D gene not confidently named. Sequences were derived from peripheral blood mononuclear cells (PBMCs), sampled at new diagnosis, from a patient treated with antithyroid drugs. This TCR was sampled from a woman in her twenties or thirties with Graves disease. Donor details come from another sample of the same person, matched by shared clones. The CDR3 reads CASSPLGANVLTF. The DNA sequence follows: TGTGCCAGCAGCCCCTTGGGGGCCAACGTCCTGACTTTC. Reference TRBV9 and TRBJ2-6 genes cover what lies past the CDR3, so the full variable domain is DSGVTQTPKHLITATGQRVTLRCSPRSGDLSVYWYQQSLDQGLQFLIQYYNGEERAKGNILERFSAQQFPDLHSELNLSSLELGDSALYFCASSPLGANVLTFGAGSRLTVL.